This record concerns one T cell receptor (beta chain) sequence. Trimming at V came to 2 bases and at J to 4 bases, leaving 4 bases not matched to a gene. The CDR3 consists of 15 residues. Germline loops: CDR1 SGHAT, CDR2 FQNNGV. These data belong to a study of shared clonotypes between healthy human individuals. On the study more broadly: CD4 naive and CD4 memory each took three plates per donor, while CD8 naive took two and CD8 memory one.

Sequencing was performed with immunoSEQ multiplex PCR; in TCRdb, only in-frame clones are kept and a portion is missing. The sample yields over a million clones, roughly 95% seen once. The chain links TRBV11-2 to TRBJ2-1, with TRBD2 matching 8 bases. The sequence was obtained from a man younger than 45 in good health. The sample comprised naive CD4+ T cells sorted from blood. The subset was: CD45RA+ positively selected. CDR3 nucleotides: TGTGCCAGCAGCTTACTAGCGGGTCTATACAATGAGCAGTTCTTC. The encoded protein is CASSLLAGLYNEQFF. Using reference TRBV11-2 and TRBJ2-1 for the parts outside the CDR3, the full variable domain is EAGVAQSPRYKIIEKRQSVAFWCNPISGHATLYWYQQILGQGPKLLIQFQNNGVVDDSQLPKDRFSAERLKGVDSTLKIQPAKLEDSAVYLCASSLLAGLYNEQFFGPGTRLTVL.